The table lists the clone carrying this T cell receptor beta chain with a count of one. The antigen remains unidentified. One entry per CDR3 protein results from TCRdb running MiXCR on the 5' RACE reads. This table holds roughly 350,000 distinct CDR3 sequences, 9% to 15% found once. These data belong to a study of identical twins. Study-wide findings and caveats: Compared with unrelated sharing, twin-shared out-of-frame alpha sequences had more low-probability sequences. High-abundance cord blood beta clonotypes had fewer insertions; memory repertoires showed none.

V lost 6 bases and J 4 bases, leaving 16 bases between the germline ends. The CDR3 length is 15 residues. CDR1 is SEHNR, CDR2 FQNEAQ, per germline (reference sequence). This sample was shared with a second study, whose subject was yellow fever vaccine responses in identical twins.

V gene TRBV7-9 combines with J gene TRBJ2-1; either TRBD1 or TRBD2 may supply D (6 bases each). The sequence came from a woman aged 18-29 years in good health. Sequenced input: CD8+ T cells sorted from blood. CDR3 in amino acids: CASREGGREYNEQFF. The CDR3 region has the DNA TGTGCCAGCAGAGAGGGGGGACGGGAATACAATGAGCAGTTCTTC.